This T cell receptor beta chain was sequenced during a study of T cell responses to AZD1222 COVID-19 vaccine. The germline gives CDR1 SEHNR, CDR2 FQNEAQ (reference sequence). This CDR3 comprises 14 residues. V gave up 1 base and J gave up 6 bases, with 12 bases separating them. Study results and limitations: It was only after the peak T cell response that any repertoires were sampled. The number of AZD1222 recipients seropositive at baseline was only 6 or 7. The study reported that nearly half of spike-specific TCRs target unmutated variant regions.

Here immunoSEQ multiplex PCR was the method, and the copy in TCRdb shows in-frame clones only, minus some. The sample yields around 130,000 clones, 86% seen once. This clone was recorded once. Antigen specificity is unknown. This sequence originates from an adult who received the AZD1222 COVID-19 vaccine. The sequenced sample was peripheral blood, obtained 28 days after the second AZD1222 dose. This chain connects TRBV7-9 to TRBJ1-2, with D possibly being TRBD1 (5 bases). The CDR3 nucleotides are TGTGCCAGCAGCTTAGAGGGGCATCGGGATGGCTACACCTTC. It translates to CASSLEGHRDGYTF.